This TCR beta chain was captured by sequencing in a study of technical replicates of blood from several donors. The CDR3 loop spans 17 amino acids. Trimming left V 3 bases short and J 3 bases short, with 20 bases between. Germline-derived CDR1 and CDR2 are MDHEN and SYDVKM. TCRdb's table, derived via immunoSEQ multiplex PCR, lists solely in-frame clones and lacks some. The sample has about 73,000 clones; 93% are singletons. Sequencing was done on a sample of T cells isolated from PBMCs. The chain couples TRBV28 to TRBJ1-1; D not resolved. This clonotype was sampled from a human donor in good health. CDR3 DNA sequence: TGTGCCAGCAGTTTTCCTTTGGTATTGAGTAGTTACACTGAAGCTTTCTTT. It yields the protein CASSFPLVLSSYTEAFF.